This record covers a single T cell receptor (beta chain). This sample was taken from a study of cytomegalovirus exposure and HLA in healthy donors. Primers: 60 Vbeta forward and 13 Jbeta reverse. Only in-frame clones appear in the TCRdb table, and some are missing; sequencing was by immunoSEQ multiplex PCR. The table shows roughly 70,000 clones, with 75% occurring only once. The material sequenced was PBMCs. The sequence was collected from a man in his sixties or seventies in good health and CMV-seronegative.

The CDR3, as DNA: TGTGCCAGCAGTTTCGACAGGGGTTCTGAAAAACTGTTTTTT. It yields the protein CASSFDRGSEKLFF. The gene calls are TRBV6-5 and TRBJ1-4, with 8 bases fitting TRBD1. CDR1 and CDR2 from the germline V gene are MNHEY and SVGAGI. This CDR3 has 14 amino acids. Trimming removed 4 bases from V and 7 bases from J; junction bases left unmatched: 5.